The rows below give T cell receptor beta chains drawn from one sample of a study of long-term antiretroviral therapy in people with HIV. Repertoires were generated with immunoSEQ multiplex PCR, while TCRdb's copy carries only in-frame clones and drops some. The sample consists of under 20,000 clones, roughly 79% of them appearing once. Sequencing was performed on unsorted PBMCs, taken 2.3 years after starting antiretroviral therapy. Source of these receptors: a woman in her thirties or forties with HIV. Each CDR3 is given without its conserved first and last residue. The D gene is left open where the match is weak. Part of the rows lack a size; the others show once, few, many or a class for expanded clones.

ASSKSQGTGELF	.	.	TRBV6-6
ASSLRHYEQY	.	.	TRBV11-3
ASSSMGPAGEQY	few	.	TRBV7-9
ASSQRNQAYNSPLH	.	.	TRBV4-1
ASSARTGGNEQY	.	TRBD1	TRBV5-1
ASSWDLNAEETQY	.	.	TRBV5-1
ASSPRGQGTDTQY	.	.	TRBV4-3
ASSQPTGGRAGGHYEQY	.	.	TRBV14
ASSSGGTSGGTDTQY	.	TRBD2	TRBV11-3
ASRMAGMNTEAF	.	.	TRBV5-1
ASSQDTARGVDTIY	.	.	TRBV4-1
ASRSTSGIKIHNEQF	once	TRBD2	TRBV19
ASSLGGYNEQF	.	.	TRBV5-4
ASSPQGYGNEQF	.	.	TRBV4-2
ASSGDINQPQH	few	.	TRBV5-4
ASTRQFGQGVTGELF	.	TRBD1	TRBV5-8
ASSRTSEVGEQF	.	TRBD2	TRBV19
ASSETSQPQH	.	.	TRBV2
ASSFWDMDLYEQY	.	.	TRBV11-2
ASSLGQGTKNIQY	.	.	TRBV5-4
ASSDSRQLEGAF	.	.	TRBV6-1
ASSPRGPDTQY	.	TRBD1	TRBV7-9
ASSRRDRGNEKLF	few	TRBD1	TRBV19
ASSTQGASDTEAF	.	TRBD1	TRBV5-4
ASSYSGFSWGYT	once	.	TRBV6-5
ASSIGQGTYEQY	.	.	TRBV19
ATREQWGEYTEAF	.	.	TRBV5-1
ASSEEMRAFGTGYGYT	few	.	TRBV6-1
ASSSGQGSNEQF	.	TRBD1	TRBV2
ASRLPGRVTGELF	.	.	TRBV27
ASSLSGVGYT	.	.	TRBV5-1
ASSLPGLETQY	.	.	TRBV7-9
ASSLGTSAYNEQF	.	TRBD2	TRBV11-3
ASSLNGAGNPTDTQY	.	TRBD2	TRBV7-6
ASSQPGPSTDTQY	.	.	TRBV14
ASSANGYYGYT	.	.	TRBV6-4
ASSSAGPDRQF	.	.	TRBV7-9
ASSEILGWNEQF	.	.	TRBV10-1